Presented here are 6 T cell receptor beta chains from one specimen sequenced in a study of shared clonotypes between healthy human individuals. The repertoire was sequenced with immunoSEQ multiplex PCR; TCRdb's copy has only in-frame clones and lacks some. Among about 120,000 clones, around 68% were seen once, and the ten largest hold roughly a quarter. Sequenced sample: memory CD8+ T cells sorted from blood. Subset given: CD45RO+ cells pooled with CCR7-negative TemRA cells. The receptor set was obtained from a woman aged 25 to 39 in good health.

The rearrangement uses TRBV9 and TRBJ2-3; tentative D call: TRBD2 (7 bases). The V end was cut by 0 bases, the J end by 1 base, with 21 bases between. The CDR3 consists of 19 residues. Germline V gene data show CDR1 as SGDLS and CDR2 as YYNGEE. CDR3 coding DNA: TGTGCCAGCAGCGTAGAGGACCCAAGGGGGGGGTGGGGCACAGATACGCAGTATTTT. This gives the protein CASSVEDPRGGWGTDTQYF.

This chain connects TRBV18 to TRBJ1-5, with TRBD1 matching over 9 bases. Germline V gene data show CDR1 as KGHSH and CDR2 as LQKENI. CDR3 length: 14 amino acids. The V and J ends lost 4 bases and 6 bases, in that order; junction bases with no gene match: 4. For the CDR3, the DNA is TGTGCCAGCTCACAAACAGGGGGCCGTCAGCCCCAGCATTTT. Translating gives CASSQTGGRQPQHF.

The chain has TRBV5-1 and TRBJ1-1; TRBD1 aligns across 9 bases. From germline, CDR1 is SGHRS and CDR2 YFSETQ. Trimming cost V 2 bases and J 5 bases; bases outside gene matches: 10. The CDR3 is 16 amino acids. The CDR3 DNA reads TGCGCCAGCAGCTTTTCCTTACAGGGGGCGATGACTGAAGCTTTCTTT. Encoded protein: CASSFSLQGAMTEAFF.

This chain joins TRBV4-1 and TRBJ2-7; perhaps D is TRBD1 or TRBD2 (5 bases each). CDR1 is MGHRA, CDR2 YSYEKL, per germline. The CDR3 totals 15 residues. Trimming shortened V by 1 base and J by 6 bases, and 16 bases separated the two germline ends. In DNA, the CDR3 is TGCGCCAGCAGCCAAGGGACATGGGAGTCTCCCGAGCAGTACTTC. Its protein product is CASSQGTWESPEQYF.

This clone was observed a single time. The gene calls are TRBV28 and TRBJ1-1; D is unresolved. Trimming took 10 bases from V and 4 from J, leaving 19 bases between them. Germline assignment: CDR1 MDHEN and CDR2 SYDVKM. The CDR3 contains 14 residues. The CDR3 region has the DNA TGTGCCACCCACCCGCCGAGGGAAGCCACTGAAGCTTTCTTT. Encoded protein: CATHPPREATEAFF.

The J gene is TRBJ2-3, the V gene TRBV10-3; possible D gene TRBD2, 5 bases. Trimming left V 4 bases short and J 4 bases short, with 9 bases between. CDR3 length: 13 amino acids. Germline V gene sequence: CDR1 ENHRY, CDR2 SYGVKD. The CDR3 DNA reads TGTGCCATCAGTGGGGAGCCGGCAGATACGCAGTATTTT. Its protein product is CAISGEPADTQYF.